This TCR beta chain was captured by sequencing in a study of regulatory T cells in long-lasting Graves disease. There are many counts of this clonotype. Time point here: persistent/refractory GD, antithyroid drugs over 5 years with positive TRAb. There was RNA extracted from PBMCs, and the TCR library was made from it. The germline V gene has CDR1 SGHAT and CDR2 FQNNGV. The CDR3 is made up of 19 amino acids. With 3 bases removed from V and 4 bases from J, the gap between germline ends came to 24 bases. For TCR beta, libraries came from iRepertoire HTBI primers and Arm-PCR of CDR3 regions. TCRdb used MiXCR to reprocess the multiplex PCR reads, holding one entry per CDR3 protein. Of around 400,000 distinct CDR3 sequences detected, around a quarter appear once; the ten largest clones hold roughly 26%.

This TCR came from a female donor with Graves disease. This specimen was peripheral blood mononuclear cells (PBMCs), taken when the disease was refractory, from a patient treated with antithyroid drugs. The rearrangement joins TRBV11-2 to TRBJ2-2, with TRBD2 as a possible D gene (6 bases). This CDR3 reads CASSFSIRGGRSFTGELFF. CDR3 DNA sequence: TGTGCCAGCAGCTTCTCAATTCGGGGTGGGAGGTCCTTCACCGGGGAGCTGTTTTTT.